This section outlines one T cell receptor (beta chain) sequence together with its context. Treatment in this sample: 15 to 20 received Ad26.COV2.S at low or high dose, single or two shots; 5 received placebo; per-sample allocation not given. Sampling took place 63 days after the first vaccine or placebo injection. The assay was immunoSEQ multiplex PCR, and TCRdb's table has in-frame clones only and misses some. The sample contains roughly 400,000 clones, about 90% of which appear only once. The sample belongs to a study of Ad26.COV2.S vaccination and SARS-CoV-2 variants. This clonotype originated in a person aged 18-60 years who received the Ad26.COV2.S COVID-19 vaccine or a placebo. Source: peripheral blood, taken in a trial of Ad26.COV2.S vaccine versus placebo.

The CDR3 DNA sequence: TGTGCCGGGTCGCGGGAGGTTTTTACAGATACGCAGTATTTT. Protein: CAGSREVFTDTQYF. V gene TRBV7-9 combines with J gene TRBJ2-3, with 8 positions matching TRBD2. The CDR3 is 14 amino acids. Per the germline V gene, CDR1 is SEHNR and CDR2 is FQNEAQ (reference sequence). J was trimmed by 3 bases and V by 11 bases; bases with no gene match: 10.